The T cell receptor (beta chain) under discussion was sequenced for a study of blood T cell repertoires in COVID-19. Germline V gene data show CDR1 as MNHEY and CDR2 as SVGAGI. The V and J ends lost 5 bases and 8 bases, in that order; junction bases with no gene match: 6. CDR3 length equals 15 residues. Source study methods: It was from reference gene primer amplification that nucleated cell counts were estimated. The assay was immunoSEQ multiplex PCR, and TCRdb's table has in-frame clones only and misses some. The V and J calls and clone size were taken over from that table, and D and trimming were inferred from the DNA. The sample shows about 88,000 clones, about 88% of them seen only once. This clone was observed a handful of times.

This chain joins TRBV6-5 and TRBJ1-6; 10 bases are shared with TRBD1. Material: peripheral blood. The receptor was isolated from a woman at least 80 years old with acute or convalescent COVID-19. Here the CDR3 DNA reads TGTGCCAGCAGTACGGACAGGGGGACGCATTCACCCCTCCACTTT. Translation gives CASSTDRGTHSPLHF.